Presented here are 10 T cell receptor beta chains from one specimen sequenced in a study of cytomegalovirus exposure and HLA in healthy donors. The PCR was carried out with 60 Vbeta primers and 13 Jbeta primers. The data were produced by immunoSEQ multiplex PCR, yet TCRdb's version contains in-frame clones alone and is incomplete. The table has 140,000 or so clones, 74% seen once. Sequencing was performed on PBMCs. The receptors were sampled from a man between 18 and 29 years old in good health and CMV-seropositive.

The CDR3 nucleotides read TGTGCCAGCAGCATGGGCCGAGAGAGGACTGAAGCTTTCTTT. This sequence encodes CASSMGRERTEAFF. The V call is TRBV5-4, the J call TRBJ1-1; D call uncertain. Per germline, CDR1 SGHNT and CDR2 YYREEE (reference sequence). CDR3 length equals 14 residues. Trimming took 4 bases from V and 5 from J, leaving 15 bases between them. Together with reference TRBV5-4 and TRBJ1-1, the CDR3 gives the full variable domain: ETGVTQSPTHLIKTRGQQVTLRCSSQSGHNTVSWYQQALGQGPQFIFQYYREEENGRGNFPPRFSGLQFPNYSSELNVNALELDDSALYLCASSMGRERTEAFFGQGTRLTVV.

This rearrangement joins TRBV4-2 to TRBJ2-5; 10 positions match TRBD2. The trim removed 4 bases at V and 5 bases at J, leaving 7 bases unmatched. Germline V CDR1 and CDR2: LGHNA, YNFKEQ. The CDR3 length is 15 residues. CDR3 in amino acids: CASSRSERGGETQYF. The CDR3 nucleotides read TGTGCCAGCAGCCGGTCAGAGCGGGGGGGTGAGACCCAGTACTTC.

The chain has TRBV28 and TRBJ2-1; D is unclear. V was shortened by 6 bases and J by 6 bases, with 9 bases between the two germline ends. Germline-derived CDR1 and CDR2 are MDHEN and SYDVKM. The CDR3 covers 12 residues. CDR3 protein: CASREPLNEQFF. The CDR3 nucleotides read TGTGCCAGCAGGGAGCCGCTCAATGAGCAGTTCTTC.

The chain has TRBV5-4 and TRBJ2-7; 8 bases are a match to TRBD2. Germline assignment: CDR1 SGHNT and CDR2 YYREEE (reference sequence). This CDR3 is built from 15 residues. J was trimmed by 3 bases and V by 4 bases; bases with no gene match: 9. CDR3 region: CASSPEGTSFYEQYF. In DNA, the CDR3 is TGTGCCAGCAGCCCGGAGGGGACTAGTTTCTACGAGCAGTACTTC.

This clone was counted a single time. CDR3 in amino acids: CASSMEGETQYF. DNA of the CDR3: TGTGCCAGCAGTATGGAGGGGGAGACCCAGTACTTC. The rearrangement links TRBV6-5 to TRBJ2-5; D is perhaps TRBD2 (6 bases). Germline CDR1 MNHEY, CDR2 SVGAGI. The CDR3 is made up of 12 amino acids. V lost 5 bases, J lost 5 bases, and 9 bases lay in between.

The chain uses TRBV5-1 and TRBJ2-7; maybe TRBD2 (6 bases). CDR1 SGHRS and CDR2 YFSETQ come from the germline V gene. The germline V and J ends were trimmed by 7 bases and 2 bases, with 16 bases remaining between them. The CDR3 extends over 14 amino acids. The CDR3 reads CASARSASAYEQYF. CDR3 nucleotides: TGCGCCAGCGCTCGCTCAGCTAGCGCCTACGAGCAGTACTTC.

This chain connects TRBV10-3 to TRBJ1-2, with D unresolved. The CDR3 sequence is 12 residues long. V was shortened by 10 bases and J by 2 bases, with 11 bases between the two germline ends. Germline CDR1 ENHRY, CDR2 SYGVKD. CDR3 DNA sequence: TGTGCCACTACGGGAGGGAACTATGGCTACACCTTC. Amino acid sequence: CATTGGNYGYTF.

This chain joins TRBV5-4 and TRBJ2-3; TRBD1 agrees at 7 bases. The CDR3 has 15 residues. V lost 5 bases, J lost 0 bases, and 6 bases stayed unmatched. Germline V gene data show CDR1 as SGHNT and CDR2 as YYREEE (reference sequence). CDR3 coding DNA: TGTGCCAGCAGGTCGCTGGACAGGAGCACAGATACGCAGTATTTT. It is translated as CASRSLDRSTDTQYF.

CDR3 DNA: TGTGCCAGCAGTGATAGGCGGAGGGCTACTAACTATGGCTACACCTTC. It translates to CASSDRRRATNYGYTF. The chain employs TRBV2 and TRBJ1-2; D is unclear. Germline lookup yields CDR1 SNHLY and CDR2 FYNNEI. This CDR3 has 16 residues. Trimming removed 3 bases from V and 0 bases from J, with 14 bases in between.

The CDR3 here is CASSEGDRVYEQYF. In DNA, the CDR3 is TGCGCCAGCAGTGAAGGGGACAGGGTATACGAGCAGTACTTC. V usage is TRBV10-1 and J usage is TRBJ2-7, with 9 bases lining up with TRBD1. J was trimmed by 4 bases and V by 3 bases; bases with no gene match: 4. This CDR3 spans 14 amino acids. Germline CDR1 WNHNN, CDR2 SYGVQD (reference sequence).